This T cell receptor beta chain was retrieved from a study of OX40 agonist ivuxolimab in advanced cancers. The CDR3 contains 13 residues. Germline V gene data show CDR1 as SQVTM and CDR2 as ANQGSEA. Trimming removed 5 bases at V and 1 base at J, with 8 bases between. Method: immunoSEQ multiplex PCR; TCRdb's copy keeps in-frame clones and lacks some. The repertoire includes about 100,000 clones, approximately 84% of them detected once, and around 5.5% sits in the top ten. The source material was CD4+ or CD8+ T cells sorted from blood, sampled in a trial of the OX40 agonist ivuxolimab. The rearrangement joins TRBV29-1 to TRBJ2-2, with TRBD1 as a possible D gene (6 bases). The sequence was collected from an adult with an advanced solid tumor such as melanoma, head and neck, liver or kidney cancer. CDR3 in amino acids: CSVSQGNTGELFF. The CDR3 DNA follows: TGCAGCGTTTCACAGGGGAACACCGGGGAGCTGTTTTTT.